The 8 T cell receptor beta chains given below trace back to one sample, sequenced in a study of technical replicates of blood from several donors (dated by TCRdb to 2016 to 2017). The protocol used for the library was the immunoSEQ multiplex PCR assay. This immuneACCESS table, as held by TCRdb, lists in-frame sequences with V and J called but not all clones. Of the missing ones, under half trace to an unresolved V gene in checked studies; the others have no known cause. This sample has about 89,000 clones in its table, and around 94% of those were observed once. The leading ten clones occupy about 0.27% of the sample. The sequencing input was T cells isolated from PBMCs. The origin of the receptors is a human donor in good health.

The genes are TRBV28 and TRBJ2-5; 7 bases are shared with TRBD1. Germline-derived CDR1 and CDR2 are MDHEN and SYDVKM. V shed 6 bases, J shed 6 bases, and the junction held 19 bases outside the gene matches. The CDR3 totals 17 residues. In DNA, the CDR3 is TGTGCCAGCAGCTCAACAGGGGAGTATGAGATCCGGAAGACCCAGTACTTC. It is translated as CASSSTGEYEIRKTQYF.

The V gene is TRBV18, the J gene TRBJ2-5; D unresolved. The germline gives CDR1 KGHSH, CDR2 LQKENI. Trimming removed 0 bases from V and 3 bases from J, with 5 bases in between. CDR3 size: 13 residues. CDR3 sequence reads: CASSPPSEETQYF. The CDR3 bases are TGTGCCAGCTCACCACCGTCAGAAGAGACCCAGTACTTC.

The J gene is TRBJ2-6, the V gene TRBV18; D uncertain. The CDR3 is 16 amino acids. The germline V and J ends were trimmed by 3 bases and 0 bases, with 9 bases remaining between them. CDR1 and CDR2 (germline): KGHSH, LQKENI. CDR3 bases: TGTGCCAGCTCACCCTCTCGCGACTCTGGGGCCAACGTCCTGACTTTC. This codes for CASSPSRDSGANVLTF. Using reference TRBV18 and TRBJ2-6 for the parts outside the CDR3, the full variable domain is NAGVMQNPRHLVRRRGQEARLRCSPMKGHSHVYWYRQLPEEGLKFMVYLQKENIIDESGMPKERFSAEFPKEGPSILRIQQVVRGDSAAYFCASSPSRDSGANVLTFGAGSRLTVL.

This chain joins TRBV7-9 and TRBJ1-2; D remains unclear. The CDR3 covers 14 residues. Germline loops: CDR1 SEHNR, CDR2 FQNEAQ (reference sequence). Trimming cost V 6 bases and J 4 bases, with 15 bases left between them. CDR3 residues: CASSPYSSSYGYTF. CDR3 nucleotide sequence: TGTGCCAGCAGTCCCTACAGTAGTTCCTATGGCTACACCTTC. Based on the CDR3 plus reference TRBV7-9 and TRBJ1-2, the full variable domain is DTGVSQNPRHKITKRGQNVTFRCDPISEHNRLYWYRQTLGQGPEFLTYFQNEAQLEKSRLLSDRFSAERPKGSFSTLEIQRTEQGDSAMYLCASSPYSSSYGYTFGSGTRLTVV.

In DNA, the CDR3 is TGTGCCAGTTCCACTAACACTGAAGCTTTCTTT. Residues: CASSTNTEAFF. The chain has TRBV28 and TRBJ1-1, with unresolved D. This CDR3 contains 11 residues. Germline V gives CDR1 MDHEN, CDR2 SYDVKM. Trimming took 9 bases from V and 2 from J, leaving 7 bases between them.

The rearrangement links TRBV6-5 to TRBJ2-5; D possibly corresponds to TRBD2 (6 bases). Trimming left V 0 bases short and J 8 bases short, with 16 bases between. This CDR3 is 15 amino acids long. The V gene's germline CDR1 is MNHEY and CDR2 SVGAGI. CDR3 DNA: TGTGCCAGCAGTTACTCCTTCCAGGTGGGGGGAACCCAGTACTTC. It is translated as CASSYSFQVGGTQYF.

J is TRBJ2-7 and V is TRBV4-1, with TRBD1 matching 10 bases. The CDR3 is 14 amino acids. J was trimmed by 2 bases and V by 4 bases; bases with no gene match: 2. Per the germline V gene, CDR1 is MGHRA and CDR2 is YSYEKL. In nucleotides, the CDR3 is TGCGCCAGCAGCCGGGGGACAGGGGCCTACGAGCAGTACTTC. Its protein product is CASSRGTGAYEQYF.

In its sample, this clone was seen a few times. V usage is TRBV28 and J usage is TRBJ1-5; 9 bases match TRBD1. This CDR3 region has 15 residues. Trimming removed 1 base from V and 4 bases from J; junction bases left unmatched: 2. Germline CDR1 MDHEN, CDR2 SYDVKM. The CDR3 reads CASSLSTGGNQPQHF. CDR3 DNA: TGTGCCAGCAGTTTATCGACAGGGGGAAATCAGCCCCAGCATTTT.